This is a list of T cell receptor beta chains from one sample in a study of cytotoxic CD8 clonotypes in ibrutinib-treated CLL. Profiled with immunoSEQ multiplex PCR; TCRdb holds only in-frame clones, not every one. Of about 140,000 clones listed, around three quarters are singletons. This specimen was PBMCs, taken after 12 months of ibrutinib treatment. The receptors stem from a human donor with chronic lymphocytic leukemia. Each CDR3 is given with its conserved first and last residue. The D gene is left open where the match is weak. Only some rows state a clone size, as once, few, many or a class for expanded clones.

j_call: TRBJ1-4
clone_size: .
d_call: .
v_call: TRBV6-5
cdr3_nt: TGTGCCAGCAGTTACTCATGGACGGGCGCTAATGAAAAACTGTTTTTT
cdr3_aa: CASSYSWTGANEKLFF

j_call: TRBJ1-5
clone_size: many
d_call: TRBD1
v_call: TRBV4-1
cdr3_nt: TGCGCCAGCAGCCAAGAAGACAGGGACAATCAGCCCCAGCATTTT
cdr3_aa: CASSQEDRDNQPQHF

j_call: TRBJ2-7
clone_size: large
d_call: .
v_call: TRBV28
cdr3_nt: TGTGCCAGCAGTTTGGAGGCCCTAGGGACTGCGTCCACGGACGAGCAGTACTTC
cdr3_aa: CASSLEALGTASTDEQYF

j_call: TRBJ2-5
clone_size: once
d_call: TRBD2
v_call: TRBV18
cdr3_nt: TGTGCCAGCTCACCAGAGCGGGGACAAGAGACCCAGTACTTC
cdr3_aa: CASSPERGQETQYF

j_call: TRBJ2-1
clone_size: .
d_call: TRBD1
v_call: TRBV30
cdr3_nt: TGTGCCTGGACAGGGGGCCTTAACAATGAGCAGTTCTTC
cdr3_aa: CAWTGGLNNEQFF

j_call: TRBJ1-2
clone_size: once
d_call: .
v_call: TRBV4-1
cdr3_nt: TGCGCCAGCAGCCAAGATAGAAATGGCTACACCTTC
cdr3_aa: CASSQDRNGYTF

j_call: TRBJ1-5
clone_size: .
d_call: .
v_call: TRBV12-5
cdr3_nt: TGTGCTAGTGGTTTGCCGCCAATGAATCAGCCCCAGCATTTT
cdr3_aa: CASGLPPMNQPQHF

j_call: TRBJ1-4
clone_size: .
d_call: .
v_call: TRBV28
cdr3_nt: TGTGCCAGTGGACAGTCTAATGAAAAACTGTTTTTT
cdr3_aa: CASGQSNEKLFF

j_call: TRBJ1-4
clone_size: .
d_call: .
v_call: TRBV25-1
cdr3_nt: TGTGCCAGCAGCAAAGGGGGGGCCGCTAATGAAAAACTGTTTTTT
cdr3_aa: CASSKGGAANEKLFF

j_call: TRBJ2-1
clone_size: .
d_call: .
v_call: TRBV7-2
cdr3_nt: TGTGCCAGCAGTTTTGGGGCCAATGAGCAGTTCTTC
cdr3_aa: CASSFGANEQFF

j_call: TRBJ2-2
clone_size: .
d_call: .
v_call: TRBV13
cdr3_nt: TGTGCCAGCAGCTTAAAAGGGGGCACCGGGGAGCTGTTTTTT
cdr3_aa: CASSLKGGTGELFF

j_call: TRBJ2-2
clone_size: .
d_call: TRBD1
v_call: TRBV11-2
cdr3_nt: TGTGCCAGCAGCTTAGGGACAGGGGTGAATATGGGGGAGCTGTTTTTT
cdr3_aa: CASSLGTGVNMGELFF

j_call: TRBJ1-2
clone_size: .
d_call: TRBD1
v_call: TRBV5-6
cdr3_nt: TGTGCCAGCAGCTTAGGGGACAGGGCCTATGGCTACACCTTC
cdr3_aa: CASSLGDRAYGYTF

j_call: TRBJ1-2
clone_size: .
d_call: .
v_call: TRBV6-5
cdr3_nt: TGTGCCAGCAGTTACGTCGGTATTGGCTATGGCTACACCTTC
cdr3_aa: CASSYVGIGYGYTF

j_call: TRBJ2-7
clone_size: .
d_call: .
v_call: TRBV7-6
cdr3_nt: TGTGCCAGCAGCTTAAGGACGCTTATCGACGAGCAGTACTTC
cdr3_aa: CASSLRTLIDEQYF

j_call: TRBJ2-2
clone_size: .
d_call: .
v_call: TRBV18
cdr3_nt: TGTGCCAGCTCCCGGGTTGATGAGAACACCGGGGAGCTGTTTTTT
cdr3_aa: CASSRVDENTGELFF

j_call: TRBJ2-5
clone_size: .
d_call: TRBD1
v_call: TRBV19
cdr3_nt: TGTGCCAGTTCAGGGGGCTGGGAGACCCAGTACTTC
cdr3_aa: CASSGGWETQYF

j_call: TRBJ1-2
clone_size: many
d_call: .
v_call: TRBV11-1
cdr3_nt: TGTGCCAGCAGCCAGCGGCAAAACTATGGCTACACCTTC
cdr3_aa: CASSQRQNYGYTF

j_call: TRBJ1-1
clone_size: .
d_call: .
v_call: TRBV28
cdr3_nt: TGTGCCAGCAGTTTAACAGTCCACAGCACTGAAGCTTTCTTT
cdr3_aa: CASSLTVHSTEAFF

j_call: TRBJ2-2
clone_size: few
d_call: .
v_call: TRBV5-6
cdr3_nt: TGTGCCAGCAGCTCCCTGGGTGGAACCGGGGAGCTGTTTTTT
cdr3_aa: CASSSLGGTGELFF

j_call: TRBJ2-3
clone_size: once
d_call: .
v_call: TRBV30
cdr3_nt: TGTGCCTGTCCCAAGGCACCTAGCACAGATACGCAGTATTTT
cdr3_aa: CACPKAPSTDTQYF

j_call: TRBJ2-5
clone_size: .
d_call: TRBD2
v_call: TRBV4-2
cdr3_nt: TGTGCCAGCAGCCCCAAGTCCTCTAGCGGGAGGGTCCTAGAGACCCAGTACTTC
cdr3_aa: CASSPKSSSGRVLETQYF

j_call: TRBJ2-5
clone_size: .
d_call: TRBD1
v_call: TRBV4-2
cdr3_nt: TGTGCCAGCAGCCTTACGACAGGGGGGGAGACCCAGTACTTC
cdr3_aa: CASSLTTGGETQYF

j_call: TRBJ1-4
clone_size: few
d_call: .
v_call: TRBV7-9
cdr3_nt: TGTGCCAGCAGCTTGCGGGGTTATGAAAAACTGTTTTTT
cdr3_aa: CASSLRGYEKLFF

j_call: TRBJ2-1
clone_size: .
d_call: .
v_call: TRBV28
cdr3_nt: TGTGCCAGCAGTTTGGTTCGGGGCGAGCAGTTCTTC
cdr3_aa: CASSLVRGEQFF

j_call: TRBJ2-7
clone_size: .
d_call: .
v_call: TRBV5-6
cdr3_nt: TGTGCCAGCAGTCCCTGGGGCAGGGCTTACGAGCAGTACTTC
cdr3_aa: CASSPWGRAYEQYF

j_call: TRBJ2-7
clone_size: .
d_call: .
v_call: TRBV27
cdr3_nt: TGTGCCACAAGGAATGCCTACGAGCAGTACTTC
cdr3_aa: CATRNAYEQYF

j_call: TRBJ2-7
clone_size: .
d_call: .
v_call: TRBV11-3
cdr3_nt: TGTGCCAGCAGCTTGGGAACGGTCACCTACGAGCAGTACTTC
cdr3_aa: CASSLGTVTYEQYF

j_call: TRBJ1-3
clone_size: few
d_call: .
v_call: TRBV2
cdr3_nt: TGTGCCAGCAGTGACCCTGAGGTCTCTGGAAACACCATATATTTT
cdr3_aa: CASSDPEVSGNTIYF

j_call: TRBJ2-2
clone_size: .
d_call: .
v_call: TRBV5-1
cdr3_nt: TGCGCCAGCAGCTTGGACGGGGCGGACGGGGAGCTGTTTTTT
cdr3_aa: CASSLDGADGELFF

j_call: TRBJ2-1
clone_size: .
d_call: .
v_call: TRBV12-5
cdr3_nt: TGTGCTAGTGTCCCCGGGCTAGCGCCCTACAATGAGCAGTTCTTC
cdr3_aa: CASVPGLAPYNEQFF

j_call: TRBJ2-3
clone_size: .
d_call: .
v_call: TRBV2
cdr3_nt: TGTGCCAGCAGACAGGGAAGATCTAGCACAGATACGCAGTATTTT
cdr3_aa: CASRQGRSSTDTQYF